Sequencing of this T cell receptor beta chain was carried out in a study of immune evolution from preneoplasia to lung adenocarcinoma. CDR3 length: 15 residues. Germline lookup yields CDR1 MDHEN and CDR2 SYDVKM. The V end was cut by 5 bases, the J end by 2 bases, with 13 bases between. Clones were sequenced by immunoSEQ multiplex PCR, and TCRdb holds only the in-frame ones, with some missing. The table lists about 8,600 clones, 75% to 90% of them singletons. This clonotype was sampled from a donor at least 70 years old with lung adenocarcinoma. J is TRBJ2-1 and V is TRBV28, with D perhaps being TRBD1 or TRBD2 (6 bases each). Sequencing used FFPE minimally invasive lung adenocarcinoma tissue. The DNA for the CDR3 is TGTGCCAGCAGTCCGGATGGGGGGCCCTACAATGAGCAGTTCTTC. This sequence encodes CASSPDGGPYNEQFF.